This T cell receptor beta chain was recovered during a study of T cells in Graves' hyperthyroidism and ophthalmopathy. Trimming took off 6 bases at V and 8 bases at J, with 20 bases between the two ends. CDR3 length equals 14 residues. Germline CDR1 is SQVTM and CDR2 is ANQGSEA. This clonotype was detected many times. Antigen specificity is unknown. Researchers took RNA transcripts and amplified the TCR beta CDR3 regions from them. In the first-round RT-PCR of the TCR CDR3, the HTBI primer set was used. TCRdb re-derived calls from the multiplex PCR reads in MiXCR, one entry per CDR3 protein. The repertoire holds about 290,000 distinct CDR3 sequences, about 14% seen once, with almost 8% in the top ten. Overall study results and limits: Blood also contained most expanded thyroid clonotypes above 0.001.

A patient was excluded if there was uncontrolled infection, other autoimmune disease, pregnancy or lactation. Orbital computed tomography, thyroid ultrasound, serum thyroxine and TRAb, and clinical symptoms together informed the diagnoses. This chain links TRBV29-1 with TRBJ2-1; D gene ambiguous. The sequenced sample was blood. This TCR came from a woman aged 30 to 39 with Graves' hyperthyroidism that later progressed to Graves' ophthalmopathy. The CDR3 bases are TGCAGCGTCCACATAGAGAATATTTTCGATGAGCAGTTCTTC. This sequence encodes CSVHIENIFDEQFF.